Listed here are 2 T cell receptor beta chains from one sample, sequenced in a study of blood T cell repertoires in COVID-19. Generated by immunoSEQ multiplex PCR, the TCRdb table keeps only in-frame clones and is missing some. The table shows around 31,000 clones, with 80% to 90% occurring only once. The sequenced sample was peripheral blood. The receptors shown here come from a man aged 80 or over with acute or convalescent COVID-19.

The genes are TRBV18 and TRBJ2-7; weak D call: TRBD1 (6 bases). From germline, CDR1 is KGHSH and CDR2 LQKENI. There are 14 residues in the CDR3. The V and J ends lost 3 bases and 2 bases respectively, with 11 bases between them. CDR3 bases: TGTGCCAGCTCACCGGGGGCACAAACCTACGAGCAGTACTTC. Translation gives CASSPGAQTYEQYF.

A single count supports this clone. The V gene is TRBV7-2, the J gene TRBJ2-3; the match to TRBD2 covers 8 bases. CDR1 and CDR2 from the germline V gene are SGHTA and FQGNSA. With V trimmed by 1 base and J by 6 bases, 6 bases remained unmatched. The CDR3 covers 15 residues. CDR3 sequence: CASSLGGGRIDTQYF. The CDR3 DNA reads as TGTGCCAGCAGCTTAGGCGGGGGGAGAATCGATACGCAGTATTTT.